This passage covers 20 T cell receptor beta chains from one sample sequenced in a study of beta chain features in type 1 diabetes. Expressed TCRB transcripts got sequenced, as all isolated RNA was reverse transcribed. Produced via immunoSEQ multiplex PCR; TCRdb's table is partial and in-frame only. The data hold approximately 260,000 clones, with roughly 20% observed a single time. Study results and caveats: TCRB CDR3 length was moderately but significantly reduced in all four CD4+ subsets of Type 1 diabetes patients.

These receptors have no known antigen. The sample taken for sequencing was naive CD4+ T cells from blood. The receptors shown here come from a woman in her 40s with type 1 diabetes.

The chain combines TRBV6-5 with TRBJ1-2; D remains unclear. V lost 0 bases to trimming and J lost 2 bases, with 10 bases between them. Germline CDR1 is MNHEY and CDR2 is SVGAGI. The CDR3 consists of 15 residues. CDR3: CASSYSREENYGYTF. CDR3 coding DNA: TGTGCCAGCAGTTACTCGAGGGAGGAAAACTATGGCTACACCTTC.

This clone was found a few times. The rearrangement links TRBV6-1 to TRBJ2-7; TRBD2 might be the D (5 bases). CDR1 and CDR2 (germline): MNHNS, SASEGT. CDR3 length equals 14 residues. The V end was cut by 2 bases, the J end by 1 base, with 9 bases between. Here the CDR3 reads CASSEPGDSYEQYF. The CDR3 coding sequence is TGTGCCAGCAGTGAACCCGGGGATTCCTACGAGCAGTACTTC.

This clone turned up a few times. This rearrangement joins TRBV6-6 to TRBJ1-5; TRBD1 might be the D (5 bases). Germline V gene data show CDR1 as MNHNY and CDR2 as SVGAGI (reference sequence). The germline V and J ends were trimmed by 6 bases and 6 bases, with 15 bases remaining between them. CDR3 size: 14 residues. CDR3 loop: CASRETGDGQPQHF. CDR3 bases: TGTGCCAGCAGGGAAACAGGAGACGGTCAGCCCCAGCATTTT.

The table lists this clone with a few counts. V usage is TRBV9 and J usage is TRBJ2-2, with D perhaps TRBD2 (5 bases). The CDR3 contains 16 residues. Deletions cut 0 bases from V and 0 bases from J, with 9 bases between. CDR1 is SGDLS and CDR2 is YYNGEE in the germline V gene. CDR3 protein: CASSVGSGANTGELFF. As DNA, the CDR3 is TGTGCCAGCAGCGTAGGGAGCGGAGCGAACACCGGGGAGCTGTTTTTT.

This clone appeared a few times. The chain carries TRBV30 and TRBJ2-3; a possible D gene is TRBD2 (6 bases). There are 13 residues in the CDR3. Germline CDR1 GTSNPN, CDR2 SVGIG (reference sequence). Trimming removed 6 bases at V and 1 base at J, with 11 bases between. CDR3 sequence: CACLPGGTDTQYF. The CDR3 bases are TGTGCCTGCCTACCGGGGGGCACAGATACGCAGTATTTT.

This clone has more than one count but fewer than ten. The chain links TRBV4-3 to TRBJ1-3; 8 nucleotides align to TRBD1. Germline lookup yields CDR1 LGHNA and CDR2 YSLEER. The CDR3 is 15 residues long. J was trimmed by 0 bases and V by 3 bases; bases with no gene match: 1. CDR3 in DNA: TGCGCCAGCAGCCACGGGACAGGCTCTGGAAACACCATATATTTT. Protein: CASSHGTGSGNTIYF.

This clone has a handful of counts. The chain couples TRBV5-4 to TRBJ2-5; 7 nucleotides line up with TRBD2. Germline V gives CDR1 SGHNT, CDR2 YYREEE (reference sequence). The J segment lost 0 bases and the V segment lost 2 bases, leaving 7 bases of the junction unmatched. This CDR3 spans 16 amino acids. The CDR3 reads CASSLGLAVYQETQYF. CDR3 DNA sequence: TGTGCCAGCAGCTTAGGGCTAGCGGTCTACCAAGAGACCCAGTACTTC.

This clone occurred a few times. This sequence joins TRBV7-9 and TRBJ1-6; TRBD1 might be the D (6 bases). V lost 5 bases to trimming and J lost 8 bases, with 10 bases between them. The CDR3 has 13 residues. Germline-derived CDR1 and CDR2 are SEHNR and FQNEAQ (reference sequence). The CDR3 DNA follows: TGTGCCAGCAGCCCGGACAGTTATTCACCCCTCCACTTT. It specifies CASSPDSYSPLHF.

The chain joins TRBV5-1 to TRBJ2-5, with D uncertain. With 1 base removed from V and 5 bases from J, the gap between germline ends came to 15 bases. Germline CDR1 reads SGHRS; CDR2 reads YFSETQ. CDR3 length equals 15 residues. CDR3 DNA: TGCGCCAGCAGCTTGAACGGCCTATACGGGGAGACCCAGTACTTC. Protein: CASSLNGLYGETQYF. Variable domain in full (rest from reference TRBV5-1 and TRBJ2-5): KAGVTQTPRYLIKTRGQQVTLSCSPISGHRSVSWYQQTPGQGLQFLFEYFSETQRNKGNFPGRFSGRQFSNSRSEMNVSTLELGDSALYLCASSLNGLYGETQYFGPGTRLLVL.

This clone was found a few times. This chain uses TRBV15 with TRBJ1-2; 7 bases match TRBD1. The germline V gene has CDR1 LNHNV and CDR2 YYDKDF (reference sequence). This CDR3 is built from 12 residues. After removal of 2 bases from V and 14 bases from J, the junction contained 8 bases not matched to a gene. The CDR3 bases are TGTGCCACCAGCAGATCTGACAGGGTCGGGACCTTC. Translated: CATSRSDRVGTF.

This rearrangement joins TRBV18 to TRBJ2-3; TRBD1 aligns across 7 bases. Trimming removed 3 bases from V and 0 bases from J; junction bases left unmatched: 3. The CDR3 is 15 amino acids. CDR1 and CDR2 from the germline V gene are KGHSH and LQKENI. The CDR3 region has the DNA TGTGCCAGCTCACCGGGACAGTATAGCACAGATACGCAGTATTTT. As protein: CASSPGQYSTDTQYF.

In this sample, this clone turned up a few times. The chain employs TRBV6-6 and TRBJ2-7; D call uncertain. The CDR3 is 14 amino acids. V lost 5 bases to trimming and J lost 3 bases, with 14 bases between them. Germline CDR1 reads MNHNY; CDR2 reads SVGAGI (reference sequence). The CDR3 sequence: CASSPSSEDYEQYF. In DNA form, the CDR3 reads TGTGCCAGCAGTCCCTCGTCCGAGGACTACGAGCAGTACTTC.

This clone came up a few times. The chain couples TRBV29-1 to TRBJ1-1, with 9 bases matching TRBD1. J was trimmed by 8 bases and V by 4 bases; bases with no gene match: 2. CDR3 size: 11 residues. Per the germline V gene, CDR1 is SQVTM and CDR2 is ANQGSEA. As DNA, the CDR3 is TGCAGCGTTGGGGACAGGGTGGAAGCTTTCTTT. Translated, it gives CSVGDRVEAFF.

This chain joins TRBV29-1 and TRBJ1-1, with a weak D call TRBD1 (6 bases). The CDR3 is 13 residues long. Germline CDR1 and CDR2: SQVTM and ANQGSEA. V lost 7 bases, J lost 0 bases, and 12 bases lay in between. The CDR3 region has the DNA TGCAGCGGATGGACAGATATGAACACTGAAGCTTTCTTT. It codes for CSGWTDMNTEAFF. The whole variable domain, filled in from reference TRBV29-1 and TRBJ1-1, reads SAVISQKPSRDICQRGTSLTIQCQVDSQVTMMFWYRQQPGQSLTLIATANQGSEATYESGFVIDKFPISRPNLTFSTLTVSNMSPEDSSIYLCSGWTDMNTEAFFGQGTRLTVV.

The rearrangement joins TRBV13 to TRBJ1-2; 7 nucleotides agree with TRBD1. V lost 3 bases, J lost 2 bases, and 3 bases stayed unmatched. The CDR3 is 14 residues long. Germline V gene lookup returns CDR1 PRHDT and CDR2 FYEKMQ (reference sequence). CDR3 in DNA: TGTGCCAGCAGCTTTGGACAGGACAACTATGGCTACACCTTC. Its protein is CASSFGQDNYGYTF. The complete variable domain, with remaining parts taken from reference TRBV13 and TRBJ1-2, reads AAGVIQSPRHLIKEKRETATLKCYPIPRHDTVYWYQQGPGQDPQFLISFYEKMQSDKGSIPDRFSAQQFSDYHSELNMSSLELGDSALYFCASSFGQDNYGYTFGSGTRLTVV.

This sequence joins TRBV4-3 and TRBJ2-3; 7 bases agree with TRBD1. The ends lost 7 bases at V and 3 bases at J; junction bases unmatched: 10. This CDR3 has 15 amino acids. Germline CDR1 reads LGHNA; CDR2 reads YSLEER. The CDR3 region has the DNA TGCGCCAGCATGAGAGACAGGGCGAGAACAGATACGCAGTATTTT. It codes for CASMRDRARTDTQYF.

This clone was recorded a few times. The chain has TRBV5-4 and TRBJ2-1, with TRBD2 identical over 8 bases. The CDR3 runs to 18 residues. V shed 4 bases and J 0 bases; nucleotides not matched to a gene: 12. The germline V gene has CDR1 SGHNT and CDR2 YYREEE (reference sequence). This chain's CDR3 is CASSPMLAGGVSYNEQFF. The CDR3 coding sequence is TGTGCCAGCAGCCCTATGCTGGCGGGAGGTGTCTCCTACAATGAGCAGTTCTTC.

This clone was picked up a small number of times. The chain joins TRBV7-9 to TRBJ1-2; tentatively, D is TRBD1 (6 bases). Deletions cut 0 bases from V and 4 bases from J, with 12 bases between. The germline CDR1 and CDR2 sequences are SEHNR and FQNEAQ (reference sequence). The CDR3 consists of 15 residues. CDR3 DNA: TGTGCCAGCAGCTTAGCTGTGGACAGTGGCTATGGCTACACCTTC. Translated, it gives CASSLAVDSGYGYTF. The entire variable domain, with the rest obtained from reference TRBV7-9 and TRBJ1-2, is as follows: DTGVSQNPRHKITKRGQNVTFRCDPISEHNRLYWYRQTLGQGPEFLTYFQNEAQLEKSRLLSDRFSAERPKGSFSTLEIQRTEQGDSAMYLCASSLAVDSGYGYTFGSGTRLTVV.

The CDR3 nucleotides are TGTGCCAGCAGCTTGGATCGGGGTGTTGGATCCGGGGAGCTGTTTTTT. Its protein product is CASSLDRGVGSGELFF. This chain links TRBV5-8 with TRBJ2-2; weak D call: TRBD2 (5 bases). V dropped 0 bases and J dropped 6 bases, with 15 bases sitting between them. Germline V gives CDR1 SGHTS, CDR2 YDEGEE. There are 16 residues in the CDR3.

In its sample, this clone was seen a few times. The genes are TRBV9 and TRBJ1-6; D is undetermined. Deletions cut 0 bases from V and 5 bases from J, with 6 bases between. This CDR3 comprises 14 residues. CDR1 SGDLS and CDR2 YYNGEE come from the germline V gene. The CDR3 is CASSVGAHNSPLHF. CDR3 bases: TGTGCCAGCAGCGTAGGAGCACATAATTCACCCCTCCACTTT.